This passage covers 18 T cell receptor beta chains from one sample sequenced in a study of T cell responses to AZD1222 COVID-19 vaccine. The table came from immunoSEQ multiplex PCR; TCRdb's copy has only in-frame clones and leaves some out. Of approximately 150,000 clones listed, 85% to 95% are singletons. Material: peripheral blood, obtained 28 days after the second AZD1222 dose. The receptors stem from an adult who received the AZD1222 COVID-19 vaccine.

This chain connects TRBV2 to TRBJ2-1; D uncertain. V lost 6 bases and J lost 9, with 18 bases in between. CDR3 length: 14 amino acids. Looked up from germline, CDR1 is SNHLY and CDR2 is FYNNEI. The CDR3 loop reads CASSGPLVALEQFF. The CDR3 nucleotides are TGTGCCAGCAGCGGGCCCTTGGTAGCCCTTGAGCAGTTCTTC.

The chain recombines TRBV4-1 with TRBJ2-2, with 7 bases identical to TRBD2. The CDR3 contains 18 residues. J lost 7 bases, V lost 0 bases, and 14 bases had no gene match. Germline assignment: CDR1 MGHRA and CDR2 YSYEKL. CDR3 loop: CASSQDKLAITRGGELFF. The CDR3 DNA reads as TGCGCCAGCAGCCAAGATAAACTAGCGATAACGCGGGGCGGGGAGCTGTTTTTT.

The chain is built from TRBV28 and TRBJ2-1; 8 bases line up with TRBD1. Trimming removed 3 bases from V and 5 bases from J; junction bases left unmatched: 6. Germline V lookup: CDR1 MDHEN, CDR2 SYDVKM. The length of the CDR3 is 15 residues. CDR3 nucleotide sequence: TGTGCCAGCAGTTTGGACAGGGTGGGGGACAATGAGCAGTTCTTC. It encodes CASSLDRVGDNEQFF.

This clone occurred once. The chain joins TRBV4-2 to TRBJ2-1, with TRBD2 matching over 7 bases. CDR3 length: 15 amino acids. The V gene end was trimmed by 0 bases and the J gene end by 10 bases; junction bases not matched to a gene: 9. In germline, CDR1 is LGHNA, CDR2 YNFKEQ. The CDR3 protein is CASSQDSAGAGEQFF. For the CDR3, the DNA is TGTGCCAGCAGCCAAGATTCGGCGGGAGCAGGCGAGCAGTTCTTC.

The chain links TRBV11-1 to TRBJ1-1, with D possibly being TRBD1 (5 bases). Germline-derived CDR1 and CDR2 are SGHAT and FQDESV (reference sequence). The V and J ends lost 1 base and 4 bases respectively, with 10 bases between them. The CDR3 contains 14 residues. The CDR3 DNA follows: TGTGCCAGCAGCTTAGGCGGGGCGGGCACTGAAGCTTTCTTT. It codes for CASSLGGAGTEAFF.

This clone was seen only once. The chain couples TRBV5-6 to TRBJ1-2; 9 bases align to TRBD1. CDR1 is SGHDT, CDR2 YYEEEE, per germline. This CDR3 contains 17 residues. V shed 2 bases and J 6 bases; nucleotides not matched to a gene: 14. In DNA, the CDR3 is TGTGCCAGCAGCTTCCGGGACAGGGTTCCTACCAGGCATGGCTACACCTTC. Protein: CASSFRDRVPTRHGYTF.

CDR3 loop: CAWETGAGTDTQYF. In nucleotides, the CDR3 is TGTGCCTGGGAAACAGGGGCCGGCACAGATACGCAGTATTTT. V and J are TRBV30 and TRBJ2-3; 7 bases line up with TRBD1. Germline lookup yields CDR1 GTSNPN and CDR2 SVGIG (reference sequence). This CDR3 region has 14 residues. Trimming took 5 bases from V and 1 from J; bases not matched to a gene: 6.

This clone has just a few counts. The V gene is TRBV24-1, the J gene TRBJ2-7, with D perhaps matching TRBD1 (7 bases). Germline-derived CDR1 and CDR2 are KGHDR and SFDVKD. This CDR3 has 15 residues. Between the trimmed V and J ends, which lost 3 bases and 3 bases, there was a span of 14 bases. Here the CDR3 reads CATSDARQGGYEQYF. CDR3 nucleotide sequence: TGTGCCACCAGTGATGCGCGCCAGGGGGGCTACGAGCAGTACTTC.

The V and J genes are TRBV9 and TRBJ2-1; D is uncertain. The V end lost 3 bases, the J end lost 2 bases, and 12 bases lay between the germline ends. This CDR3 contains 15 residues. CDR1 is SGDLS and CDR2 is YYNGEE in the germline V gene. The CDR3 reads CASSAGARTYNEQFF. The CDR3 DNA sequence: TGTGCCAGCAGCGCTGGAGCGCGGACCTACAATGAGCAGTTCTTC.

The rearrangement links TRBV4-3 to TRBJ2-1; TRBD2 agrees at 10 bases. The V and J ends lost 0 bases and 0 bases, in that order; junction bases with no gene match: 8. CDR1 LGHNA and CDR2 YSLEER come from the germline V gene. This CDR3 comprises 19 residues. CDR3 sequence (DNA): TGCGCCAGCAGCCAAGAGGTAGCGGGAGGCTTTAGCTCCTACAATGAGCAGTTCTTC. This gives the protein CASSQEVAGGFSSYNEQFF.

The chain has TRBV18 and TRBJ2-3; D is undetermined. This CDR3 has 14 amino acids. Germline CDR1 is KGHSH and CDR2 is LQKENI. Deletions cut 0 bases from V and 6 bases from J, with 10 bases between. CDR3 loop: CASSPPSGFDTQYF. CDR3 sequence (DNA): TGTGCCAGCTCACCACCCTCAGGATTTGATACGCAGTATTTT.

This chain uses TRBV19 with TRBJ1-5, with 7 bases matching TRBD1. Looked up from germline, CDR1 is LNHDA and CDR2 is SQIVND (reference sequence). V lost 3 bases, J lost 6 bases, and 2 bases stayed unmatched. The CDR3 loop spans 13 amino acids. The DNA for the CDR3 is TGTGCCAGTAGTATCAGGGGGAGTCAGCCCCAGCATTTT. This translates into CASSIRGSQPQHF.

J is TRBJ2-1 and V is TRBV15; 8 nucleotides line up with TRBD2. The CDR3 is made up of 15 amino acids. The germline V gene encodes CDR1 LNHNV and CDR2 YYDKDF (reference sequence). The V and J ends lost 3 bases and 8 bases, in that order; junction bases with no gene match: 9. The CDR3 DNA sequence: TGTGCCACCAGCAGGCGAGGCGCGGGAGGAGATGAGCAGTTCTTC. Residues: CATSRRGAGGDEQFF.

This rearrangement joins TRBV7-8 to TRBJ1-2; 7 bases are a match to TRBD1. The germline gives CDR1 SGHVS, CDR2 FQNEAQ. After removal of 5 bases from V and 6 bases from J, the junction contained 15 bases not matched to a gene. The length of the CDR3 is 16 residues. The CDR3 sequence is CASSPPLRTGRNGYTF. The CDR3 nucleotides are TGTGCCAGCAGCCCTCCGCTGCGGACAGGCAGGAATGGCTACACCTTC.

The chain employs TRBV2 and TRBJ1-1; 8 bases align to TRBD1. Germline CDR1 is SNHLY and CDR2 is FYNNEI. V gave up 6 bases and J gave up 1 base; unmatched junction bases: 7. The CDR3 is made up of 15 amino acids. The CDR3 is CASRLTGTGNTEAFF. In DNA form, the CDR3 reads TGTGCCAGCAGGCTAACCGGGACAGGGAACACTGAAGCTTTCTTT.

The chain couples TRBV13 to TRBJ2-7; possible D gene TRBD2, 6 bases. Germline CDR1 PRHDT, CDR2 FYEKMQ (reference sequence). With 5 bases removed from V and 2 bases from J, the gap between germline ends came to 16 bases. This CDR3 region has 15 residues. The CDR3 coding sequence is TGTGCCAGCAGCCCCCTAGGGAGGTTAACCTACGAGCAGTACTTC. Encoded protein: CASSPLGRLTYEQYF.

This clone was counted only a few times. The rearrangement joins TRBV6-5 to TRBJ1-2, with D maybe TRBD1 (5 bases). This CDR3 is built from 15 residues. CDR1 MNHEY and CDR2 SVGAGI come from the germline V gene. V was clipped by 4 bases and J by 10 bases, with 22 bases between them. The CDR3 reads CASSSSTGDSSYYTF. CDR3 nucleotides: TGTGCCAGCAGTTCATCCACCGGAGACAGCTCTTACTACACCTTC.

The chain links TRBV5-1 to TRBJ2-5; 7 bases agree with TRBD1. The junction had 10 bases not matched to a gene; V was cut back by 4 bases and J by 4 bases. The CDR3 covers 15 residues. CDR1 and CDR2 from the germline V gene are SGHRS and YFSETQ. CDR3: CASSDNRGSGETQYF. CDR3 bases: TGCGCCAGCAGCGACAACAGGGGAAGTGGAGAGACCCAGTACTTC.